A selection of T cell receptor beta chains follows, all from one sample in a study of T-cell memory formation after mild COVID-19. TCRdb ran MiXCR on the 5' RACE reads and lists one entry per CDR3 protein. The top ten hold about 10% of the sample, which has around 200,000 distinct CDR3 sequences, around 27% seen once. The sequenced sample consisted of PBMCs or a T cell subset sorted from them (not recorded which). The receptors shown here come from an adult woman who had mild COVID-19 (a few samples of this study predate the infection). Cell type and time point are not known. Each CDR3 is given with its conserved first and last residue. D genes are given only for firm matches. Not all rows give a size; the values are once, few, many and, for expanded clones, a class.

d_call	clone_size	v_call	j_call	cdr3_aa	cdr3_nt
NA	NA	TRBV25-1	TRBJ2-2	CASSEGYGFGELFF	TGTGCCAGCAGTGAGGGCTACGGGTTCGGGGAGCTGTTTTTT
NA	NA	TRBV10-3	TRBJ1-2	CAISEASSDGYTF	TGTGCCATCAGTGAAGCGTCGTCGGATGGCTACACCTTC
TRBD1	NA	TRBV5-1	TRBJ1-2	CASSSQGATNYGYTF	TGCGCCAGCAGCTCCCAGGGGGCGACTAACTATGGCTACACCTTC
NA	NA	TRBV7-8	TRBJ1-1	CASSLVGRGFMNTEAFF	TGTGCCAGCAGCTTAGTTGGCAGGGGCTTCATGAACACTGAAGCTTTCTTT
TRBD1	once	TRBV20-1	TRBJ2-1	CSAGDRGTSNEQFF	TGCAGTGCTGGGGACAGGGGGACCTCCAATGAGCAGTTCTTC
TRBD1	NA	TRBV6-5	TRBJ2-1	CASSFSQGTADNEQFF	TGTGCCAGCAGTTTCTCCCAGGGGACAGCTGACAATGAGCAGTTCTTC
TRBD1	NA	TRBV6-2/TRBV6-3	TRBJ2-5	CASSWTGGPGETQYF	TGTGCCAGCAGTTGGACAGGGGGCCCTGGGGAGACCCAGTACTTC
TRBD2	few	TRBV4-1	TRBJ2-7	CASSQESGGGLEQYF	TGCGCCAGCAGCCAAGAGAGTGGCGGGGGGCTCGAGCAGTACTTC
TRBD1	NA	TRBV19	TRBJ1-5	CASTNPGQHFNQPQHF	TGTGCCAGTACCAATCCGGGACAGCATTTCAATCAGCCCCAGCATTTT
NA	NA	TRBV3-1	TRBJ2-1	CASSRGAYNEQFF	TGTGCCAGCAGCCGGGGGGCCTACAATGAGCAGTTCTTC
TRBD2	NA	TRBV4-1	TRBJ2-2	CASSQEGRLAGELNTGELFF	TGCGCCAGCAGCCAAGAAGGGCGACTAGCGGGGGAACTGAACACCGGGGAGCTGTTTTTT
NA	few	TRBV25-1	TRBJ2-7	CASTRGYEQYF	TGTGCCAGCACTAGGGGCTACGAGCAGTACTTC
TRBD2	NA	TRBV20-1	TRBJ2-1	CSARDSGGTAYNEQFF	TGCAGTGCTAGGGATAGCGGGGGGACGGCCTACAATGAGCAGTTCTTC
TRBD2	few	TRBV12-3/TRBV12-4	TRBJ2-5	CASMPGTSGEETQYF	TGTGCCAGCATGCCCGGGACTAGCGGGGAAGAGACCCAGTACTTC
TRBD2	few	TRBV3-1	TRBJ2-1	CASSQERLAGNNEQFF	TGTGCCAGCAGCCAAGAACGGCTAGCGGGCAACAATGAGCAGTTCTTC
NA	NA	TRBV5-1	TRBJ1-3	CASSLEVRGSGNTIYF	TGCGCCAGCAGCTTGGAGGTCCGGGGCTCTGGAAACACCATATATTTT
TRBD1	few	TRBV29-1	TRBJ2-1	CSVSGTGGYNEQFF	TGCAGCGTTTCCGGGACAGGGGGATACAATGAGCAGTTCTTC
NA	NA	TRBV14	TRBJ2-3	CASTEWGAADTQYF	TGTGCCAGCACCGAATGGGGGGCCGCAGATACGCAGTATTTT
NA	NA	TRBV28	TRBJ2-5	CASSFRLLETQYF	TGTGCCAGCAGTTTTCGCTTGCTGGAGACCCAGTACTTC
NA	NA	TRBV27	TRBJ1-1	CASSPKRPGPPAGTEAFF	TGTGCCAGCAGTCCTAAAAGACCGGGACCCCCTGCAGGCACTGAAGCTTTCTTT
NA	NA	TRBV20-1	TRBJ1-1	CSAFQGVGEAFF	TGCAGTGCTTTCCAGGGAGTGGGTGAAGCTTTCTTT
NA	few	TRBV12-5	TRBJ1-3	CASGPGRGGNTIYF	TGTGCTAGTGGCCCTGGCCGGGGCGGAAACACCATATATTTT
NA	NA	TRBV7-2	TRBJ1-2	CASSSPGGWSYGYTF	TGTGCCAGCAGCTCGCCGGGGGGCTGGAGCTATGGCTACACCTTC
NA	few	TRBV7-3	TRBJ2-1	CASSLTAVTYNEQFF	TGTGCCAGCAGCTTAACGGCAGTAACCTACAATGAGCAGTTCTTC
TRBD2	NA	TRBV6-1	TRBJ2-7	CASSVWTSGSYEQYF	TGTGCCAGCAGTGTTTGGACTAGCGGGAGTTACGAGCAGTACTTC
TRBD1	NA	TRBV27	TRBJ1-6	CASSRLKRPGQGNSPLHF	TGTGCCAGCAGTCGTCTTAAGAGACCGGGACAGGGTAATTCACCCCTCCACTTT
NA	NA	TRBV30	TRBJ2-6	CAWSGFRGSGANVLTF	TGTGCCTGGAGTGGGTTCCGAGGATCTGGGGCCAACGTCCTGACTTTC
NA	NA	TRBV20-1	TRBJ2-5	CSATKGETQYF	TGCAGTGCTACCAAGGGAGAGACCCAGTACTTC
NA	NA	TRBV6-6	TRBJ2-6	CASSYEGSLANVLTF	TGTGCCAGCAGTTACGAAGGTAGTTTGGCCAACGTCCTGACTTTC
NA	few	TRBV29-1	TRBJ1-1	CSVPQGFNTEAFF	TGCAGCGTACCACAGGGATTCAACACTGAAGCTTTCTTT
NA	few	TRBV15	TRBJ1-5	CATSRAGAEPFNQPQHF	TGTGCCACCAGCAGGGCAGGAGCAGAGCCCTTTAATCAGCCCCAGCATTTT
NA	few	TRBV4-2	TRBJ2-7	CASSQTHSYEQYF	TGTGCCAGCAGCCAAACTCACTCCTACGAGCAGTACTTC
TRBD1	NA	TRBV28	TRBJ2-7	CASSSDRGPVEQYF	TGTGCCAGCAGTTCAGACAGGGGGCCGGTCGAGCAGTACTTC
TRBD2	NA	TRBV5-1	TRBJ2-3	CASTWGAGVSDTQYF	TGCGCCAGCACTTGGGGAGCGGGAGTGTCAGATACGCAGTATTTT
NA	few	TRBV29-1	TRBJ2-1	CSGTPGASEYNEQFF	TGCAGCGGTACGCCGGGGGCTAGCGAGTACAATGAGCAGTTCTTC
TRBD2	NA	TRBV7-2	TRBJ2-1	CASSSPSSGTSGAYNEQFF	TGTGCCAGCAGCTCCCCCTCTTCCGGGACTAGCGGAGCCTACAATGAGCAGTTCTTC
NA	NA	TRBV12-3/TRBV12-4	TRBJ1-3	CASIQSRTGRGRGNTIYF	TGTGCCAGCATCCAGAGTCGCACAGGGCGAGGGCGAGGAAACACCATATATTTT
NA	NA	TRBV7-2	TRBJ2-2	CASSLVLAGTQYSNTGELFF	TGTGCCAGCAGCTTAGTGTTGGCGGGAACACAATACTCGAACACCGGGGAGCTGTTTTTT
NA	NA	TRBV5-1	TRBJ1-2	CASSSQQLGYGYTF	TGCGCCAGCAGCTCACAACAGTTGGGTTATGGCTACACCTTC
NA	NA	TRBV29-1	TRBJ2-4	CSVDRRGVAILAKNIQYF	TGCAGCGTTGACCGCAGGGGGGTGGCTATATTAGCCAAAAACATTCAGTACTTC
NA	NA	TRBV5-1	TRBJ1-1	CASSLLQQNTEAFF	TGCGCCAGCAGCTTGTTACAGCAGAACACTGAAGCTTTCTTT
TRBD2	NA	TRBV6-5	TRBJ2-5	CASSDGLAGWETQYF	TGTGCCAGCAGTGACGGACTAGCGGGATGGGAGACCCAGTACTTC
TRBD2	NA	TRBV9	TRBJ2-3	CASSTRPDESSGPTDTQYF	TGTGCCAGCAGCACCCGACCGGACGAATCTAGCGGACCCACAGATACGCAGTATTTT
NA	NA	TRBV5-6	TRBJ2-7	CASSLPRSYEQYF	TGTGCCAGCAGCTTACCCCGGAGCTACGAGCAGTACTTC
NA	NA	TRBV18	TRBJ2-3	CASSPYREKDTQYF	TGTGCCAGCTCACCCTACAGGGAGAAGGATACGCAGTATTTT
TRBD1	NA	TRBV12-3/TRBV12-4	TRBJ2-1	CASSQDRGQFF	TGTGCCAGCAGTCAAGACAGGGGGCAGTTCTTC